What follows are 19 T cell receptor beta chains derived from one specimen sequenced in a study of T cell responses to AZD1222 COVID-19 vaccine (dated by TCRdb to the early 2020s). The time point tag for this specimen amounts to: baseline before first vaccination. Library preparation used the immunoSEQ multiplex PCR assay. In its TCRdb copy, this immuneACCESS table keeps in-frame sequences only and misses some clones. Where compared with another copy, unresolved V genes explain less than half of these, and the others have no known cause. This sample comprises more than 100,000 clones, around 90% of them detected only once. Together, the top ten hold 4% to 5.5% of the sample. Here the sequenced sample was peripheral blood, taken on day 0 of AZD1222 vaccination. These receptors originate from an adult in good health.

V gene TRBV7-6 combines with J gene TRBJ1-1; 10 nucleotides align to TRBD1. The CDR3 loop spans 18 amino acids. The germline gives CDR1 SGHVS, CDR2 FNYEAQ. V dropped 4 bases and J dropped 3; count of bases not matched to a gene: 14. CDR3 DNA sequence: TGTGCCAGCAGCTCCCCCCTCTGGGACAGGGGTATGGACACTGAAGCTTTCTTT. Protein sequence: CASSSPLWDRGMDTEAFF.

The CDR3 coding sequence is TGTGCCAGTCAAAATAGGGGGTCCGGGGAAAAACTGTTTTTT. Amino acid sequence: CASQNRGSGEKLFF. The J gene is TRBJ1-4, the V gene TRBV19, with D maybe TRBD1 (6 bases). CDR1 and CDR2 from the germline V gene are LNHDA and SQIVND (reference sequence). Trimming took off 8 bases at V and 8 bases at J, with 18 bases between the two ends. The CDR3 runs 14 residues.

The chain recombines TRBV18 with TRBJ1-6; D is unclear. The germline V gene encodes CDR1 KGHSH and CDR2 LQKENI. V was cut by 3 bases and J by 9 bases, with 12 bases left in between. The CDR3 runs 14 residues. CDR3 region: CASSPRNSGSPLHF. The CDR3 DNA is TGTGCCAGCTCACCCCGAAATAGTGGTTCACCCCTCCACTTT.

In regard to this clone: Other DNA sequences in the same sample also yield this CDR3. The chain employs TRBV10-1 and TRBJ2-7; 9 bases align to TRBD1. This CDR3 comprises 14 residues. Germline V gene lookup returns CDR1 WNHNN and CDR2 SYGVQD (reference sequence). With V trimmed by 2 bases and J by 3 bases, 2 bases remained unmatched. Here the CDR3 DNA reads TGCGCCAGCAGTGAGGGGACAGGGCACTACGAGCAGTACTTC. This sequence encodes CASSEGTGHYEQYF.

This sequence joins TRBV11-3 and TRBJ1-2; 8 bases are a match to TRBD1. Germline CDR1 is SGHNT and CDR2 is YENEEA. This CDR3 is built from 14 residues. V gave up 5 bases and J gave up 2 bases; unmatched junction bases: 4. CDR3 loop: CASSTRQGNYGYTF. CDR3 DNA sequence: TGTGCCAGCAGCACAAGACAGGGGAACTATGGCTACACCTTC. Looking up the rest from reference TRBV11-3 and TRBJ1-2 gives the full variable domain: EAGVVQSPRYKIIEKKQPVAFWCNPISGHNTLYWYLQNLGQGPELLIRYENEEAVDDSQLPKDRFSAERLKGVDSTLKIQPAELGDSAVYLCASSTRQGNYGYTFGSGTRLTVV.

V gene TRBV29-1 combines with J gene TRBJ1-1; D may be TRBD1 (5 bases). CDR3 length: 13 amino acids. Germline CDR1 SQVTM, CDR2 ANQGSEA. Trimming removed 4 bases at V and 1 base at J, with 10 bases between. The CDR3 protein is CSVVGAQNTEAFF. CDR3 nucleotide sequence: TGCAGCGTTGTAGGGGCCCAGAACACTGAAGCTTTCTTT. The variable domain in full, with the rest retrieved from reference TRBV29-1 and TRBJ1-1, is SAVISQKPSRDICQRGTSLTIQCQVDSQVTMMFWYRQQPGQSLTLIATANQGSEATYESGFVIDKFPISRPNLTFSTLTVSNMSPEDSSIYLCSVVGAQNTEAFFGQGTRLTVV.

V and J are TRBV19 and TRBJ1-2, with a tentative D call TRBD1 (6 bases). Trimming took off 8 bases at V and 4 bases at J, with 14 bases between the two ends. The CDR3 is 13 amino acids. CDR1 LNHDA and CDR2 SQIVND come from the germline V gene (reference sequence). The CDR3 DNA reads TGTGCCAGTGAAGGACAGTTCGGCTATGGCTACACCTTC. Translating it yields CASEGQFGYGYTF.

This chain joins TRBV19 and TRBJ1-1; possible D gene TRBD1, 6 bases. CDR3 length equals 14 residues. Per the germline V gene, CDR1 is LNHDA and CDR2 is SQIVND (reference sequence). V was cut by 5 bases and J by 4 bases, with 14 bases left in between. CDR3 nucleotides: TGTGCCAGTAGTTTACAGGGTTGGATCACTGAAGCTTTCTTT. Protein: CASSLQGWITEAFF.

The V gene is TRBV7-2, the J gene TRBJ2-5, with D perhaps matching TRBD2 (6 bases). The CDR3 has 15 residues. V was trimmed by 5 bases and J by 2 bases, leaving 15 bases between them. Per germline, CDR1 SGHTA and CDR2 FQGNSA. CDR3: CASSPQPGGQETQYF. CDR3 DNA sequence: TGTGCCAGCAGCCCGCAGCCCGGGGGACAAGAGACCCAGTACTTC.

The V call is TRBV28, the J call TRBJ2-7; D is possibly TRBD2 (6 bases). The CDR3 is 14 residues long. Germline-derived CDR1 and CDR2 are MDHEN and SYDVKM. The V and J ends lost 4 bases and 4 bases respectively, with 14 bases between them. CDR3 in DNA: TGTGCCAGCAGTTCAGGGACTTCACTGTACGAGCAGTACTTC. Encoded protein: CASSSGTSLYEQYF.

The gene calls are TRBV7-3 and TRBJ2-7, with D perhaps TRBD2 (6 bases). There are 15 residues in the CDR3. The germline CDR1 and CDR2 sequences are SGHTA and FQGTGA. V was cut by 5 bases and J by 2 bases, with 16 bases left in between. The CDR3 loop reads CASSPGLGSPYEQYF. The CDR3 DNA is TGTGCCAGCAGCCCGGGACTGGGAAGCCCCTACGAGCAGTACTTC.

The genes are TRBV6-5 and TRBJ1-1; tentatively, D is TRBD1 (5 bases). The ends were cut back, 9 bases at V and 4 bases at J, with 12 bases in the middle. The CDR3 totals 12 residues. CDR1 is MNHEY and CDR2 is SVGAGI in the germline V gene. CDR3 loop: CASRQGSTEAFF. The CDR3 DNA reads TGTGCCAGTCGGCAGGGAAGCACTGAAGCTTTCTTT.

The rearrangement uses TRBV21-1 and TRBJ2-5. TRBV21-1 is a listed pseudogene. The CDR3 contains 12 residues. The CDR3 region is CASSKERGAQYF. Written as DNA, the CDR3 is TGTGCCAGCAGCAAAGAGAGGGGGGCCCAGTACTTC.

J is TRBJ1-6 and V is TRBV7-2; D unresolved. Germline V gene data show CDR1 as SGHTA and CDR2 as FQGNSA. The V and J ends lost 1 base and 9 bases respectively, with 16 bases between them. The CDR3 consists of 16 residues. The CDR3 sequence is CASSLVGGDKSSPLHF. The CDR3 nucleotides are TGTGCCAGCAGCTTAGTAGGTGGTGATAAAAGTTCACCCCTCCACTTT.

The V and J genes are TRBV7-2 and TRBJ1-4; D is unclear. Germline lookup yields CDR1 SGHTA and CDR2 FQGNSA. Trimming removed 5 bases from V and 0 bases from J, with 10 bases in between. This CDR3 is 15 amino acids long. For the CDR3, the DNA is TGTGCCAGCAGCCTCGGCCCCGCAACTAATGAAAAACTGTTTTTT. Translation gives CASSLGPATNEKLFF. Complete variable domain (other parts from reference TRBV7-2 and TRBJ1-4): GAGVSQSPSNKVTEKGKDVELRCDPISGHTALYWYRQSLGQGLEFLIYFQGNSAPDKSGLPSDRFSAERTGGSVSTLTIQRTQQEDSAVYLCASSLGPATNEKLFFGSGTQLSVL.

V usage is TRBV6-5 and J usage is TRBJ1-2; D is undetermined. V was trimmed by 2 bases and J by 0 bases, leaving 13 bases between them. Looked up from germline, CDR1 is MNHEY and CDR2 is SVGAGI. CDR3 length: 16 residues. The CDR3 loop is CASSYGSGGTNYGYTF. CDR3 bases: TGTGCCAGCAGTTACGGTTCTGGCGGAACTAACTATGGCTACACCTTC.

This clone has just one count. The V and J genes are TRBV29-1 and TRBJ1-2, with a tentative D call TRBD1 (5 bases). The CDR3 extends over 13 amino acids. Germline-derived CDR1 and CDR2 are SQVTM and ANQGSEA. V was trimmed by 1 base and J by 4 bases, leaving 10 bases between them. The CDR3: CSVEGGIFYGYTF. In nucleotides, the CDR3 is TGCAGCGTTGAAGGGGGGATATTCTATGGCTACACCTTC.

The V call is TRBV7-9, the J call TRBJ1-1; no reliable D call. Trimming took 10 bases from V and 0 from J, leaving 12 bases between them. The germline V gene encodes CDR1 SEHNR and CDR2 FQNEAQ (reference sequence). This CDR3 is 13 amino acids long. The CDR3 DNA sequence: TGTGCCACGGACGGAGAAATGAACACTGAAGCTTTCTTT. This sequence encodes CATDGEMNTEAFF.

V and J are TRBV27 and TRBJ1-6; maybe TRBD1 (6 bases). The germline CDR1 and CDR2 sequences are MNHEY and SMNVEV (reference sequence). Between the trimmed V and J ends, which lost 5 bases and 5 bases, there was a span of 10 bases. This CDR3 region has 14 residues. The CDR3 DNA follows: TGTGCCAGCAGTGAGGGGGATCATAATTCACCCCTCCACTTT. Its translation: CASSEGDHNSPLHF.